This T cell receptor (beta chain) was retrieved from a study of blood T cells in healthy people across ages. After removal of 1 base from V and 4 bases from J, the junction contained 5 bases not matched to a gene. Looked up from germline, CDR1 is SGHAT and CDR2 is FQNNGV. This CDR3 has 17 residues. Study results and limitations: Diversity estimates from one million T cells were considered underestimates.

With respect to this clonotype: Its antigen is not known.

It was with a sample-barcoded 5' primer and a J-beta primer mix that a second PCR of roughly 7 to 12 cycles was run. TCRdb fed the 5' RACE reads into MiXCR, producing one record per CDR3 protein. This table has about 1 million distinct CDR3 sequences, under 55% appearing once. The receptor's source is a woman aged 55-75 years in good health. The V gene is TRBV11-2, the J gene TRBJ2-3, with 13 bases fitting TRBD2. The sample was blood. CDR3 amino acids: CASSLAGTSGTPDTQYF. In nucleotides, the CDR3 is TGTGCCAGCAGCTTAGCCGGGACTAGCGGGACCCCAGATACGCAGTATTTT.